This TCR beta chain was sequenced for a study of blood T cell repertoires in COVID-19. V shed 7 bases and J 8 bases; nucleotides not matched to a gene: 11. The germline V gene has CDR1 SNHLY and CDR2 FYNNEI. The CDR3 is made up of 15 amino acids. Sequenced by immunoSEQ multiplex PCR; TCRdb stores in-frame clones only, minus some. The sample records about 360,000 clones, around 87% being singletons. The clonotype comes from a human donor in a cohort sampled during active COVID-19. J is TRBJ1-6 and V is TRBV2; the match to TRBD1 covers 7 bases. Sequenced: peripheral blood. CDR3 coding DNA: TGTGCCAGCAAGAGGACAGGCGTTTTCGATTCACCCCTCCACTTT. Translated: CASKRTGVFDSPLHF.